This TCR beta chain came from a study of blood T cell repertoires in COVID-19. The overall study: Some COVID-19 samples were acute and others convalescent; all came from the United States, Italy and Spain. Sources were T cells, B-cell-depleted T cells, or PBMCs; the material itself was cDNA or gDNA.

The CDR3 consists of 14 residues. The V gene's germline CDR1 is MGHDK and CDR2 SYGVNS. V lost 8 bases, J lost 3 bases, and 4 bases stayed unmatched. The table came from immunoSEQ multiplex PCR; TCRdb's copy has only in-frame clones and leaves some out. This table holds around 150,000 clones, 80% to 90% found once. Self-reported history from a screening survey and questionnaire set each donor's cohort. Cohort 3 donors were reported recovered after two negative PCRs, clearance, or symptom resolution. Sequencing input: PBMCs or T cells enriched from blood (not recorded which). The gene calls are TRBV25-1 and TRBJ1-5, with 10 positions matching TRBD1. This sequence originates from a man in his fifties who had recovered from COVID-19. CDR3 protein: CASAGQGVNQPQHF. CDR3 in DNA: TGTGCCAGCGCCGGACAGGGGGTCAATCAGCCCCAGCATTTT.